This T cell receptor beta chain is drawn from a study of immune heterogeneity within non-small cell lung tumors. Looking at the study overall: Of the tumors, a few were squamous cell, about ten non-squamous, and 1 not otherwise specified.

Comment on this clonotype: Antigen unknown.

TCR beta CDR3 was amplified by multiplex PCR, first round 10 to 11 cycles, 32 V and 13 J primers. TCRdb called the multiplex PCR reads again in MiXCR, with one record for every CDR3 protein. In the table there are under 1,500 distinct CDR3 sequences, over 40% of which are singletons. Study-level findings and limits: Largely, high-frequency T-cell receptor beta clonotypes differed from one individual patient to another. The study found identical dominant CDR3 beta clonotypes recurring across tumor sites within a patient, alongside site-unique high-frequency clones.

Germline V lookup: CDR1 LGHNT, CDR2 FRNRAP. The CDR3 is 13 residues long. V lost 1 base to trimming and J lost 8 bases, with 6 bases between them. Bulk tumor genomic DNA served as template, at roughly 630 ng per sample. In surgery, several biopsies were collected from each primary tumor at widely spaced sites. Samples came from untreated patients having curative surgery for newly diagnosed non-small cell lung cancer. Newly diagnosed non-small cell lung cancer patients undergoing curative-intent surgery served as donors. Sequencing input: lung tumor tissue. The rearrangement uses TRBV12-5 and TRBJ1-6; D unclear. The sequence came from a man aged 60 to 69 with non-small cell lung cancer. This CDR3 reads CASGLALDSPLHF. Written as DNA, the CDR3 is TGTGCTAGTGGTTTGGCCCTTGATTCACCCCTCCACTTT.